These T cell receptor beta chains were read from a single sample in a study of blood T cell repertoires in COVID-19. Sequenced by immunoSEQ multiplex PCR; TCRdb stores in-frame clones only, minus some. The table has 300,000 or so clones, 87% seen once; the top ten hold roughly 1%. Material: PBMCs or T cells enriched from blood (not recorded which). These receptors all come from a woman aged 25-40 years who had recovered from COVID-19. Both conserved end residues are part of each CDR3. A D gene is named only where the DNA matches it firmly. Expanded clones are given a class, and other clones once, few, many or no size at all.

d_call	j_call	clone_size	v_call	cdr3_aa	cdr3_nt
TRBD1	TRBJ2-2	-	TRBV9	CASSVQIGTGLTGELFF	TGTGCCAGCAGCGTACAGATCGGGACAGGGCTCACCGGGGAGCTGTTTTTT
-	TRBJ1-2	-	TRBV19	CASSIAWAGPKVDGYTF	TGTGCCAGTAGTATAGCTTGGGCAGGGCCCAAAGTAGATGGCTACACCTTC
-	TRBJ2-3	-	TRBV18	CASSPYRDGRDTQYF	TGTGCCAGCTCACCCTACAGGGATGGGCGGGATACGCAGTATTTT
-	TRBJ2-3	-	TRBV18	CASGEQGDPDTQYF	TGTGCCAGCGGGGAACAGGGAGACCCAGATACGCAGTATTTT
TRBD2	TRBJ2-3	-	TRBV3-1/TRBV3-2	CASSPLAGWTDTQYF	TGTGCCAGCAGCCCGCTAGCGGGGTGGACAGATACGCAGTATTTT
-	TRBJ2-7	few	TRBV27	CASRLGVADSYEQYF	TGTGCCAGCAGACTCGGGGTGGCAGACTCCTACGAGCAGTACTTC
TRBD1	TRBJ1-5	-	TRBV3-1/TRBV3-2	CASSQDLLGDRDRSSNQPQHF	TGTGCCAGCAGCCAAGATCTCCTCGGGGACAGGGATCGTTCTAGCAATCAGCCCCAGCATTTT
-	TRBJ1-1	-	TRBV30	CAWSVRGNTEAFF	TGTGCCTGGAGTGTACGAGGGAACACTGAAGCTTTCTTT
-	TRBJ2-1	-	TRBV19	CASSIDELTYNEQFF	TGTGCCAGTAGTATAGACGAGCTCACCTACAATGAGCAGTTCTTC
TRBD2	TRBJ2-7	-	TRBV3-1/TRBV3-2	CASSQTGGTYEQYF	TGTGCCAGCAGCCAAACGGGGGGGACCTACGAGCAGTACTTC
-	TRBJ1-3	-	TRBV7-2	CASSPWTGNTIYF	TGTGCCAGCAGCCCCTGGACAGGAAACACCATATATTTT
TRBD2	TRBJ2-5	-	TRBV5-1	CASSSSPGLAEETQYF	TGCGCCAGCAGCTCTTCCCCCGGACTAGCGGAAGAGACCCAGTACTTC
TRBD1	TRBJ1-1	-	TRBV10-2	CASSGGTGVLEAFF	TGCGCCAGCAGCGGGGGGACAGGGGTCCTTGAAGCTTTCTTT
-	TRBJ2-5	-	TRBV7-7	CASSSRLAAQETQYF	TGTGCCAGCAGCTCTAGATTGGCGGCACAAGAGACCCAGTACTTC
-	TRBJ1-1	once	TRBV28	CASWGRVTEAFF	TGTGCCAGCTGGGGGCGCGTAACTGAAGCTTTCTTT
TRBD1	TRBJ1-1	-	TRBV3-1/TRBV3-2	CASSQQTGSEAFF	TGTGCCAGCAGCCAGCAGACAGGGTCTGAAGCTTTCTTT
-	TRBJ1-3	once	TRBV5-1	CASSVAGSSGNTIYF	TGCGCCAGCAGCGTAGCCGGGAGCTCTGGAAACACCATATATTTT
-	TRBJ1-6	-	TRBV9	CASSEQESSYNSPLHF	TGTGCCAGCAGCGAACAGGAAAGCTCCTATAATTCACCCCTCCACTTT
TRBD1	TRBJ2-7	-	TRBV7-6	CASSGGQGKKQYF	TGTGCCAGCAGCGGCGGACAGGGGAAAAAGCAGTACTTC
-	TRBJ2-1	-	TRBV11-2	CASSLLLQAWHEQFF	TGTGCCAGCAGCTTATTATTGCAGGCGTGGCATGAGCAGTTCTTC
-	TRBJ1-6	-	TRBV15	CATSRVRGSSYNSPLHF	TGTGCCACCAGCAGAGTCAGGGGCAGCTCCTATAATTCACCCCTCCACTTT
TRBD1	TRBJ2-7	few	TRBV23-1	CASSHANPGQAKPFSYEQYF	TGCGCCAGCAGTCATGCCAATCCGGGACAGGCGAAACCTTTCAGCTACGAGCAGTACTTC